This T cell receptor beta chain was observed in a study of CD8 T cells in Susac syndrome. Study information: The Susac syndrome patients were therapy-naive, on corticosteroids, or on intravenous immunoglobulin alone at blood draw.

A quantity of roughly 0.5 to 1 ug RNA underwent reverse transcription using random hexamers. In TCRdb, the immunoSEQ multiplex PCR reads were re-called with MiXCR into one record per CDR3 protein. This table has about 190,000 distinct CDR3 sequences, roughly 94% appearing once. Susac syndrome patients met recently defined diagnostic criteria for definite or probable disease. After removal of 1 base from V and 6 bases from J, the junction contained 7 bases not matched to a gene. CDR3 length: 15 amino acids. CDR1 SQVTM and CDR2 ANQGSEA come from the germline V gene. The sequenced material came from CD8+ T cells from PBMCs. This sequence originates from a human donor with Susac syndrome. The chain joins TRBV29-1 to TRBJ2-2, with 8 bases identical to TRBD2. The CDR3 spells CSVEVGGGEPGELFF. CDR3 nucleotides: TGCAGCGTTGAAGTCGGGGGGGGAGAACCCGGGGAGCTGTTTTTT.